Following are 10 T cell receptor beta chains from one sample sequenced in a study of blood T cell repertoires in COVID-19. Produced via immunoSEQ multiplex PCR; TCRdb's table is partial and in-frame only. The table lists roughly 250,000 clones, approximately 84% of them singletons. The sequenced sample was peripheral blood. These receptors came from a man over 45 with acute or convalescent COVID-19.

A few counts support this clone. The identical CDR3 is also encoded by other nucleotide sequences in the sample. The rearrangement links TRBV5-1 to TRBJ2-7, with TRBD2 identical over 10 bases. Germline-derived CDR1 and CDR2 are SGHRS and YFSETQ. Trimming took 0 bases from V and 0 from J; bases not matched to a gene: 0. The CDR3 runs 15 residues. Written as DNA, the CDR3 is TGCGCCAGCAGCTTGGTAGCGGGGGGCTCCTACGAGCAGTACTTC. Protein: CASSLVAGGSYEQYF.

V and J are TRBV5-1 and TRBJ2-1, with 8 bases matching TRBD1. This CDR3 spans 14 amino acids. Germline trimming cut 3 bases from V and 7 bases from J; bases unmatched to any gene: 6. CDR1 is SGHRS and CDR2 is YFSETQ in the germline V gene. As DNA, the CDR3 is TGCGCCAGCAGCTCTACAGGGGGGCCGAATGAGCAGTTCTTC. This encodes CASSSTGGPNEQFF.

V is TRBV20-1 and J is TRBJ1-2; TRBD1 matches 7 bases. CDR1 is DFQATT and CDR2 is SNEGSKA in the germline V gene (reference sequence). V was clipped by 3 bases and J by 4 bases; unmatched bases: 14. This CDR3 is 16 amino acids long. Here the CDR3 DNA reads TGCAGTGCTAGTCTCGGGACAGTCGGTAGGACCTATGGCTACACCTTC. It codes for CSASLGTVGRTYGYTF.

The chain links TRBV3-1 (or the pseudogene TRBV3-2) to TRBJ2-5; D perhaps matches TRBD2 (6 bases). CDR1 LGHDT and CDR2 YNNKEL come from the germline V gene (reference sequence). Trimming shortened V by 0 bases and J by 5 bases, and 10 bases separated the two germline ends. The CDR3 spans 14 residues. CDR3 DNA: TGTGCCAGCAGCCAAGATCGGGGAGGTGAGACCCAGTACTTC. This gives the protein CASSQDRGGETQYF.

The V gene is TRBV9, the J gene TRBJ2-3, with 9 positions matching TRBD2. CDR1 and CDR2 (germline): SGDLS, YYNGEE. The CDR3 loop spans 19 amino acids. V shed 3 bases, J shed 0 bases, and the junction held 14 bases outside the gene matches. The CDR3 DNA reads as TGTGCCAGCAGCGCGCCCGTGGCGGGGGGGGGACCTAGCACAGATACGCAGTATTTT. This gives the protein CASSAPVAGGGPSTDTQYF.

The J gene is TRBJ2-2, the V gene TRBV19; 9 bases fit TRBD1. V lost 9 bases and J lost 5; bases outside the gene matches: 10. Per the germline V gene, CDR1 is LNHDA and CDR2 is SQIVND (reference sequence). The CDR3 consists of 15 residues. CDR3 sequence reads: CASHSGDRETGELFF. The CDR3 region has the DNA TGTGCCAGCCATTCCGGGGACAGGGAAACCGGGGAGCTGTTTTTT.

The rearrangement uses TRBV5-1 and TRBJ1-1; no firm D call. The CDR3 loop spans 12 amino acids. CDR1 and CDR2 (germline): SGHRS, YFSETQ. V lost 3 bases and J lost 7, with 10 bases in between. The DNA of the CDR3 is TGCGCCAGCAGCTACCGACGGGATGAAGCTTTCTTT. Protein: CASSYRRDEAFF.

V and J are TRBV7-3 and TRBJ1-1; TRBD1 is a possible D gene (6 bases). There are 13 residues in the CDR3. The germline V gene encodes CDR1 SGHTA and CDR2 FQGTGA. The V end was cut by 4 bases, the J end by 3 bases, with 9 bases between. The CDR3 protein is CASSSKGDTEAFF. CDR3 DNA sequence: TGTGCCAGCAGCTCAAAGGGGGACACTGAAGCTTTCTTT.

The CDR3 bases are TGTGCCAGCAGCGGGACAGGGAGTCATGGCTACACCTTC. Translating it yields CASSGTGSHGYTF. The gene calls are TRBV12-3 or TRBV12-4 and TRBJ1-2; 9 nucleotides agree with TRBD1. This CDR3 is 13 amino acids long. J gave up 6 bases and V 6 bases, and 5 bases lay outside the gene matches.

The V call is TRBV7-3, the J call TRBJ1-1; TRBD1 agrees at 7 bases. CDR3 length: 13 residues. V was clipped by 5 bases and J by 3 bases; unmatched bases: 3. Germline V gene data show CDR1 as SGHTA and CDR2 as FQGTGA. The CDR3 reads CASSTTGDTEAFF. CDR3 bases: TGTGCCAGCAGCACAACAGGGGACACTGAAGCTTTCTTT.